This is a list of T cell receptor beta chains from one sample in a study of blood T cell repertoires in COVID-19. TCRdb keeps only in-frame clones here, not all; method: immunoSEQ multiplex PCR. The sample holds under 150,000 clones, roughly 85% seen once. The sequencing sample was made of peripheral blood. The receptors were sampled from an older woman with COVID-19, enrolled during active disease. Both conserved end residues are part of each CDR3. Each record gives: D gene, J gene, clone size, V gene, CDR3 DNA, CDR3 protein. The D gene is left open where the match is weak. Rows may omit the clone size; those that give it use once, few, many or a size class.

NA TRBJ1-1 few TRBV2 TGTGCCAGCGGGGGGAAAGACAGACGAATCACTGAAGCTTTCTTT CASGGKDRRITEAFF
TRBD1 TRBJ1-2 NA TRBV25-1 TGTGCCAGCAGTGAAACCCGGACAGGGGGCAACTATGGCTACACCTTC CASSETRTGGNYGYTF
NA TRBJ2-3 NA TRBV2 TGTGCCAGCAGTGAAGGCGTGGTGAGCACAGATACGCAGTATTTT CASSEGVVSTDTQYF
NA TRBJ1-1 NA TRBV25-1 TGTGCCAGCAGTTCCGTACAGAAGAACACTGAAGCTTTCTTT CASSSVQKNTEAFF
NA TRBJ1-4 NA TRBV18 TGTGCCAGCTCACCTACACAGGAAGCTAATGAAAAACTGTTTTTT CASSPTQEANEKLFF
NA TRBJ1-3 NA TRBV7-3 TGTGCCAGCAGCTTAGGATCAGGGGCGAGCTCTGGAAACACCATATATTTT CASSLGSGASSGNTIYF
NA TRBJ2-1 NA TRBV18 TGTGCCAGCTCACCCGCGATGGGGGCCAGCTCCTACAATGAGCAGTTCTTC CASSPAMGASSYNEQFF
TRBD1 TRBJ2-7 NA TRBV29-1 TGCAGCGTCCGGGACAGCGCCTACGAGCAGTACTTC CSVRDSAYEQYF
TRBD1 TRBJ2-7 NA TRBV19 TGTGCCAGTAGTATGGACAGGGGGGACGAGCAGTACTTC CASSMDRGDEQYF
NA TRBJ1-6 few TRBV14 TGTGCCAGCAGCCAAGATAAGGGGCGAAGTTCACCCCTCCACTTT CASSQDKGRSSPLHF
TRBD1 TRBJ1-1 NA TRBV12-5 TGTGCTAGTGGTCTCCGACAGGGGGCTGAAGCTTTCTTT CASGLRQGAEAFF
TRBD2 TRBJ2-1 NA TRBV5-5 TGTGCCAGCAGCATAGCGGGGGCCTCCTACAATGAGCAGTTCTTC CASSIAGASYNEQFF
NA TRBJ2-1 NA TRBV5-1 TGCGCCAGCAGGATCCGGGACAACACCTACAATGAGCAGTTCTTC CASRIRDNTYNEQFF
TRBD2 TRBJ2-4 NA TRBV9 TGTGCCAGCAGCGCCCACGGGGGGTGGACCAAAAACAGTCAGTACTTC CASSAHGGWTKNSQYF
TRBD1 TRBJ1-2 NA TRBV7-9 TGTGCCAGCAGCGTCGAGACAGGGGGCTCCAACTATGGCTACACCTTC CASSVETGGSNYGYTF
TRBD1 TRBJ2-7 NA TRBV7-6 TGTGCCAGCAGCTTAGCGAACCCGGGACAGGGGAACTACGAGCAGTACTTC CASSLANPGQGNYEQYF
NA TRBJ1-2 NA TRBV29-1 TGCAGCGTTGATAGGGAGGGAGGGGGCTATGGCTACACCTTC CSVDREGGGYGYTF
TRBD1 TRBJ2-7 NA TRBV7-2 TGTGCCAGCAGCTTAGTTAACAGGGGCTACGAGCAGTACTTC CASSLVNRGYEQYF
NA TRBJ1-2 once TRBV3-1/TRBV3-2 TGTGCCAGCAGCCAAGAGGCGCGGGATGGCTACACCTTC CASSQEARDGYTF
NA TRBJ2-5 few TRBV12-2 TGTGCAAGTCGGCCCTGCTTAAACGTAGCGCGAGAGACCCAGTACTTC CASRPCLNVARETQYF
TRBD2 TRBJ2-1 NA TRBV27 TGTGCCAGCAGTTTGGGGACTAGCGGGGTCAATGAGCAGTTCTTC CASSLGTSGVNEQFF
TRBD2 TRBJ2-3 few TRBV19 TGTGCCAGTAGGAACCGGGCTAGCGGGGGCAGCACAGATACGCAGTATTTT CASRNRASGGSTDTQYF
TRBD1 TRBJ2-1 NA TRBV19 TGTGCCAGTACTCCGGACAGGGGTCACTACAATGAGCAGTTCTTC CASTPDRGHYNEQFF
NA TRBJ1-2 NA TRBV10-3 TGTGCCATCAGTGGTTCCGTCCGCGTTAGGGGGATTTATGGCTACACCTTC CAISGSVRVRGIYGYTF
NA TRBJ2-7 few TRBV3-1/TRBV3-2 TGTGCCAGCAGCCAAGGGGGAGTCTACGAGCAGTACTTC CASSQGGVYEQYF
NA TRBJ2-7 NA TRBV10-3 TGTGCCATCAGCAACCACAGGGACGAGCAGTACTTC CAISNHRDEQYF
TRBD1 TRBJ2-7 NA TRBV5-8 TGTGCCAGCAGCTTACAGGGGCGACACTACGAGCAGTACTTC CASSLQGRHYEQYF
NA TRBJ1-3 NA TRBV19 TGTGCCAGTCGACAGTTAGCTTGGGCTGGAAACACCATATATTTT CASRQLAWAGNTIYF
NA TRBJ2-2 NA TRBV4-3 TGCGCCAGCAGCCAAGATCCCGTTGGGGAGCTGTTTTTT CASSQDPVGELFF
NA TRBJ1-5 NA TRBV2 TGTGCCAGCAAACGGGGGAGTAGCAATCAGCCCCAGCATTTT CASKRGSSNQPQHF
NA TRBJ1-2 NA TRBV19 TGTGCCAGTAGTCCGACAGCGGAGGGACTTTATGGCTACACCTTC CASSPTAEGLYGYTF
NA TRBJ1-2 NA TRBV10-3 TGTGCCATCAGTGTCGTATATCAAGCGGGACGGACTTCCTATGGCTACACCTTC CAISVVYQAGRTSYGYTF
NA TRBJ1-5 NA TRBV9 TGTGCCAGCAGCGTAGCTCCCACAGATAATCAGCCCCAGCATTTT CASSVAPTDNQPQHF
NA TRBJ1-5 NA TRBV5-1 TGCGCCAGCAGCTTGGTGGGAGACCAGCCCCAGCATTTT CASSLVGDQPQHF
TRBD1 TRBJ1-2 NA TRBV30 TGTGCCTGGACGGGACAGCAAAACTATGGCTACACCTTC CAWTGQQNYGYTF
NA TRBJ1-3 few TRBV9 TGTGCCAGCAGCCCGGAGGCAGGCGGTTACTCTGGAAACACCATATATTTT CASSPEAGGYSGNTIYF
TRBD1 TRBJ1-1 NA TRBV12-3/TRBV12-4 TGTGCCAGCATCCAAGGACAGGGTGAAGCTTTCTTT CASIQGQGEAFF
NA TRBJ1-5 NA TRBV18 TGTGCCAGCTCAACCGAGAGTCAGCCCCAGCATTTT CASSTESQPQHF
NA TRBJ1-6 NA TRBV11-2 TGTGCCAGCAGCTTACTTGGGGGCGGGAATTCACCCCTCCACTTT CASSLLGGGNSPLHF
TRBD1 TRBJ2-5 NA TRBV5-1 TGCGCCAGCAGCTTTGATACAGGGGGCCGAGAAGAGACCCAGTACTTC CASSFDTGGREETQYF
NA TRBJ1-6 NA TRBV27 TGTGCCAGCAGTTTAGGGGCAGGCTATAATTCACCCCTCCACTTT CASSLGAGYNSPLHF
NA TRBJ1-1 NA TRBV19 TGTGCCAGTCATGGGACATGGGGCCTGGACACTGAAGCTTTCTTT CASHGTWGLDTEAFF
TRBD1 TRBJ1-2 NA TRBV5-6 TGTGCCAGCAGCTCCGGGACAGGGGAATCCTATGGCTACACCTTC CASSSGTGESYGYTF
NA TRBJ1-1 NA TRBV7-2 TGTGCCAGCAGCTCGTTCACCACTTCGAACACTGAAGCTTTCTTT CASSSFTTSNTEAFF
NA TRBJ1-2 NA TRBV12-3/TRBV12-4 TGTGCCAGCAGTTTGAGGGGGAACTATGGCTACACCTTC CASSLRGNYGYTF
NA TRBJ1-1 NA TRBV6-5 TGTGCCAGCAGTTACGGGACACCCAACACTGAAGCTTTCTTT CASSYGTPNTEAFF
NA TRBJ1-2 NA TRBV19 TGTGCCAGTAGTGCGACAGATAACTATGGCTACACCTTC CASSATDNYGYTF
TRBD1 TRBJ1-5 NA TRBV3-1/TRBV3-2 TGTGCCAGCAGCCAGGGCAGGGGGTCCTATCAGCCCCAGCATTTT CASSQGRGSYQPQHF
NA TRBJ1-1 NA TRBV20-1 TGCAGTGCTAGTACCGGAGGGCGACGGACTGAAGCTTTCTTT CSASTGGRRTEAFF
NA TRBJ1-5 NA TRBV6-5 TGTGCCAGCGGAGGCGGGCGAGGCAATCAGCCCCAGCATTTT CASGGGRGNQPQHF
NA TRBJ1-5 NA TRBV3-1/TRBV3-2 TGTGCCAGCAGTCCCACAGGGACCAAGGATCAGCCCCAGCATTTT CASSPTGTKDQPQHF
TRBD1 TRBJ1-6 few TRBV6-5 TGTGCCAGCAGTTACTCTCGACAGGGTGTCTCACCCCTCCACTTT CASSYSRQGVSPLHF
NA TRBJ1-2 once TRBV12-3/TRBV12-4 TGTGCCAGCAGTTTACAGGGCAATGGCTACACCTTC CASSLQGNGYTF
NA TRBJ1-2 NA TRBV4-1 TGCGCCAGCAGCCAAGGGCAGGGATTGGGGGCGGACTATGGCTACACCTTC CASSQGQGLGADYGYTF
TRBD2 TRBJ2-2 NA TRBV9 TGTGCCAGCAGCGCAAGCGGGGGCCTGAACACCGGGGAGCTGTTTTTT CASSASGGLNTGELFF
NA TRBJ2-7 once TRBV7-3 TGTGCCAGCAGCTTAACGGGGGGGGCCCGTGAGCAGTACTTC CASSLTGGAREQYF
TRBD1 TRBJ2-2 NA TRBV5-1 TGCGCCAGCAGCCGAGGACAGGGCGTGTATGCGGACACCGGGGAGCTGTTTTTT CASSRGQGVYADTGELFF
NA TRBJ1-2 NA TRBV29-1 TGCAGCGTTGAAACACGAAGTTATGGCTACACCTTC CSVETRSYGYTF